The rows below give T cell receptor beta chains drawn from one sample of a study of shared clonotypes between healthy human individuals. Assay: immunoSEQ multiplex PCR; the TCRdb copy retains only in-frame clones and omits some. The data hold around 320,000 clones, with around 90% observed a single time. The sample was memory CD8+ T cells sorted from blood. The source of these receptors is a man younger than 30 in good health. Both conserved end residues are part of each CDR3. A D gene is named only where the DNA matches it firmly. Only some rows state a clone size, as once, few, many or a class for expanded clones.

CDR3 DNA	CDR3 protein	J gene	D gene	clone size	V gene
TGTGCCAGCAGTGAAGCCGGGTGGGATGAGCAGTTCTTC	CASSEAGWDEQFF	TRBJ2-1	NA	once	TRBV2
TGTGCCAGCAGTCTGAGGACAATTCAGACTGAATACAATGAGCAGTTCTTC	CASSLRTIQTEYNEQFF	TRBJ2-1	NA	NA	TRBV27
TGTGCCAGCCTTCAAAAATCGGGGGAGCTGTTTTTT	CASLQKSGELFF	TRBJ2-2	NA	NA	TRBV11-2
TGTGCCACCAGCAGAGATGATGGACAGGGCCATCCCGTGTACTTC	CATSRDDGQGHPVYF	TRBJ2-5	TRBD1	NA	TRBV15
TGTGCCAGCAGTGACTACAGGGTCTACGAGCAGTACTTC	CASSDYRVYEQYF	TRBJ2-7	NA	NA	TRBV6-1
TGTGCCAGCAGTGTCCGGACAGGAGAGGGATACGAGCAGTACTTC	CASSVRTGEGYEQYF	TRBJ2-7	TRBD1	NA	TRBV6-1
TGCGCCAGCAGCCCAGGGGCCGGTGACATTCAGTACTTC	CASSPGAGDIQYF	TRBJ2-4	NA	NA	TRBV4-1
TGCGCCAGCAGCTTGGACGACAGGCGTTATTACAATGAGCAGTTCTTC	CASSLDDRRYYNEQFF	TRBJ2-1	NA	NA	TRBV5-1
TGTGCCAGCAGCGGGACCGGGACAGGCGACACTGAAGCTTTCTTT	CASSGTGTGDTEAFF	TRBJ1-1	TRBD1	NA	TRBV5-6
TGTGCATACGTTAAGGAAATCTCCACAGATACGCAGTATTTT	CAYVKEISTDTQYF	TRBJ2-3	NA	NA	TRBV30
TGTGCCAGCAGCCCGTTCCAAGCAAATACGCAGTATTTT	CASSPFQANTQYF	TRBJ2-3	NA	NA	TRBV14
TGTGCCAGCGGAACGACGGGGCCCCAGCATTTT	CASGTTGPQHF	TRBJ1-5	NA	NA	TRBV27